This T cell receptor (beta chain) was retrieved from a study of CD8 T cells in ankylosing spondylitis. CDR3 size: 15 residues. Germline V gene sequence: CDR1 SGHKS, CDR2 YYEKEE (reference sequence). J lost 9 bases, V lost 4 bases, and 12 bases had no gene match. TCRdb itself ran the 5' RACE reads through MiXCR, one entry per CDR3 protein. The repertoire holds 30,000 to 45,000 distinct CDR3 sequences, with around 10% as singletons. This clonotype was observed many times. The antigen remains undetermined. General study findings and limits: Researchers reportedly found disease-linked clones significantly enriched in matched ankylosing spondylitis synovial fluid.

Material: blood, either unsorted or a sorted T cell fraction (not recorded which). The receptor was isolated from a male donor with ankylosing spondylitis or in good health (not recorded which). This chain uses TRBV5-5 with TRBJ2-1, with 8 bases that match TRBD2. CDR3 protein: CASSPSGSGIGEQFF. The CDR3 DNA follows: TGTGCCAGCAGCCCCAGCGGGAGCGGTATTGGTGAGCAGTTCTTC.